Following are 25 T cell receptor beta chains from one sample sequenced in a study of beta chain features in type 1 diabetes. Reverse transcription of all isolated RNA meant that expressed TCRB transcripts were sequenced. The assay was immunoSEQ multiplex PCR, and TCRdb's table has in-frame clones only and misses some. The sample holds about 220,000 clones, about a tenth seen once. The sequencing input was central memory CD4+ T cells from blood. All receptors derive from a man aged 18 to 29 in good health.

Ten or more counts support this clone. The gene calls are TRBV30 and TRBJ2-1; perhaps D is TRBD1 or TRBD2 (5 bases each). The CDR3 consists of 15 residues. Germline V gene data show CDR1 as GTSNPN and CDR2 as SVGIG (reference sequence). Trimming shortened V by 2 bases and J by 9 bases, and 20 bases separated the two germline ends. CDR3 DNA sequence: TGTGCCTGGAGTCTTCCCGGGACCACCTCGGGTGAGCAGTTCTTC. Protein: CAWSLPGTTSGEQFF. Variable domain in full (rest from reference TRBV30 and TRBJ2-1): SQTIHQWPATLVQPVGSPLSLECTVEGTSNPNLYWYRQAAGRGLQLLFYSVGIGQISSEVPQNLSASRPQDRQFILSSKKLLLSDSGFYLCAWSLPGTTSGEQFFGPGTRLTVL.

The CDR3 DNA reads as TGTGCCAGCAGCTTAACGGCAGCAAGAAGAAGCTATGCAGATACGCAGTATTTT. Residues: CASSLTAARRSYADTQYF. The chain joins TRBV13 to TRBJ2-3, with D unresolved. V was cut by 2 bases and J by 4 bases, with 22 bases left in between. CDR1 is PRHDT and CDR2 is FYEKMQ in the germline V gene (reference sequence). The CDR3 consists of 18 residues. Complete variable domain (other parts from reference TRBV13 and TRBJ2-3): AAGVIQSPRHLIKEKRETATLKCYPIPRHDTVYWYQQGPGQDPQFLISFYEKMQSDKGSIPDRFSAQQFSDYHSELNMSSLELGDSALYFCASSLTAARRSYADTQYFGPGTRLTVL.

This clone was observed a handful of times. The CDR3 DNA sequence: TGTGCCAGCTCACCAACGGAGGGATCCTACGAGCAGTACTTC. Its translation: CASSPTEGSYEQYF. This chain links TRBV18 with TRBJ2-7, with D perhaps TRBD2 (6 bases). The CDR3 extends over 14 amino acids. With 2 bases removed from V and 1 base from J, the gap between germline ends came to 9 bases. From germline, CDR1 is KGHSH and CDR2 LQKENI.

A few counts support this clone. The CDR3 reads CASSLGRQSYEQYF. Here the CDR3 DNA reads TGTGCCAGCAGCTTAGGCAGGCAATCCTACGAGCAGTACTTC. The chain combines TRBV7-2 with TRBJ2-7; D gene unclear. CDR1 SGHTA and CDR2 FQGNSA come from the germline V gene. V lost 1 base to trimming and J lost 1 base, with 8 bases between them. CDR3 size: 14 residues.

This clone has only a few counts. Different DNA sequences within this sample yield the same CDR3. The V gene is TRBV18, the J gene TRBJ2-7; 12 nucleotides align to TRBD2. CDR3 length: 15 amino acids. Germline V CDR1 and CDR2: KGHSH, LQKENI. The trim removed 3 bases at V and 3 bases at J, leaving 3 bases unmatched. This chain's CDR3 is CASSPPSGRGYEQYF. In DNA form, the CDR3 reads TGTGCCAGCTCACCCCCTAGCGGGAGGGGCTACGAGCAGTACTTC. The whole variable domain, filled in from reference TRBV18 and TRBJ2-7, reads NAGVMQNPRHLVRRRGQEARLRCSPMKGHSHVYWYRQLPEEGLKFMVYLQKENIIDESGMPKERFSAEFPKEGPSILRIQQVVRGDSAAYFCASSPPSGRGYEQYFGPGTRLTVT.

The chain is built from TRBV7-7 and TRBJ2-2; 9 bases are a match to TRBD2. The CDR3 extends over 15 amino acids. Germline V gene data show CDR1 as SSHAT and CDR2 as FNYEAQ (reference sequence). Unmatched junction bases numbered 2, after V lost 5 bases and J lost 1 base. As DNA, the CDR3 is TGTGCCAGCAGCCCACTAGCGGGGAACACCGGGGAGCTGTTTTTT. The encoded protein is CASSPLAGNTGELFF.

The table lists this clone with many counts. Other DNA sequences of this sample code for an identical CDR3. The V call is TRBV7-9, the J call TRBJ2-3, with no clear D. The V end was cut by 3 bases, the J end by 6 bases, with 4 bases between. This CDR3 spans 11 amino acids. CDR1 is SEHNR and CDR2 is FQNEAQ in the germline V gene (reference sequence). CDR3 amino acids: CASSFSDTQYF. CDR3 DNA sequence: TGTGCCAGCAGCTTTTCGGATACGCAGTATTTT.

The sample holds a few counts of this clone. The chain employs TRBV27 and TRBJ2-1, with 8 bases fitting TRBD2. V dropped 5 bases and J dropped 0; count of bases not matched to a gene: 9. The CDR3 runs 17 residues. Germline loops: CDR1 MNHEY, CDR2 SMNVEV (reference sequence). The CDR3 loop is CASSPDSGGSSYNEQFF. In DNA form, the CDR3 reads TGTGCCAGCAGTCCTGACAGCGGGGGCAGCTCCTACAATGAGCAGTTCTTC.

DNA of the CDR3: TGTGCCAGCTCACCGAACCAGGGGGCCGGCGGAGAGACCCAGTACTTC. As protein: CASSPNQGAGGETQYF. The genes are TRBV18 and TRBJ2-5; 8 bases map to TRBD1. The CDR3 has 16 residues. Germline V gene data show CDR1 as KGHSH and CDR2 as LQKENI. V gave up 3 bases and J gave up 4 bases; unmatched junction bases: 10.

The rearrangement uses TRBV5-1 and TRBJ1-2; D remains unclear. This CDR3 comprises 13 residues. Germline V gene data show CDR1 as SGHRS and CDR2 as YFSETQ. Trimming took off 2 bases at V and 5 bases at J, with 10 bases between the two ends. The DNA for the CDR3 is TGCGCCAGCAGCTTCAGTAGTGCGTATGGCTACACCTTC. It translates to CASSFSSAYGYTF.

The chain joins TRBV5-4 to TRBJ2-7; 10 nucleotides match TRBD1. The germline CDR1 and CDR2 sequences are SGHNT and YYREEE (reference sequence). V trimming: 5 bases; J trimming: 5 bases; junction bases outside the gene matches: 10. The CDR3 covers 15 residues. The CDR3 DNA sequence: TGTGCCAGCAGGGTCCGGGACAGGGGTACCAACGAGCAGTACTTC. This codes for CASRVRDRGTNEQYF.

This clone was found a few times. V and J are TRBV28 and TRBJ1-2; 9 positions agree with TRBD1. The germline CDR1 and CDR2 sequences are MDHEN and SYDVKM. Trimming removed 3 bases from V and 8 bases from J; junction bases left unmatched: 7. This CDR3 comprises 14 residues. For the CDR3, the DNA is TGTGCCAGCAGTTTGGGACAGGGCACTAGCGGCTACACCTTC. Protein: CASSLGQGTSGYTF.

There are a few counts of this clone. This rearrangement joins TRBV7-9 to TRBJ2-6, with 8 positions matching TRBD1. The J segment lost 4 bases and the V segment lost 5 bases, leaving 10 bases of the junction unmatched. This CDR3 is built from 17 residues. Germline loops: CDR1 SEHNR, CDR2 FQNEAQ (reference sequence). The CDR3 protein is CASSPGQGRTGANVLTF. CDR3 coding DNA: TGTGCCAGCAGCCCTGGACAGGGTCGGACGGGGGCCAACGTCCTGACTTTC.

CDR3 bases: TGCAGCGCCTCAAGGGGCAGGGGGACAGATACGCAGTATTTT. Translated: CSASRGRGTDTQYF. The chain couples TRBV29-1 to TRBJ2-3, with 7 bases that match TRBD1. V lost 7 bases to trimming and J lost 3 bases; unmatched junction nucleotides: 10. The CDR3 length is 14 residues. Germline CDR1 SQVTM, CDR2 ANQGSEA.

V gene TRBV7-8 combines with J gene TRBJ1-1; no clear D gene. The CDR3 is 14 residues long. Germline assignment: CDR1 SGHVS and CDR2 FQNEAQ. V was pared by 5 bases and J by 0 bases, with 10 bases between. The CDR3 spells CASSIKTLNTEAFF. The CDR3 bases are TGTGCCAGCAGCATTAAGACGCTGAACACTGAAGCTTTCTTT.

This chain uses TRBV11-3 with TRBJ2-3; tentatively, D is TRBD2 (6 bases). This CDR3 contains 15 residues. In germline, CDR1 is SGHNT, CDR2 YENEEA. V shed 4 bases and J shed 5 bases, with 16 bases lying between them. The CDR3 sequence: CASSSSPGAGDTQYF. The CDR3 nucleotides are TGTGCCAGCAGCTCTTCGCCGGGAGCGGGAGATACGCAGTATTTT. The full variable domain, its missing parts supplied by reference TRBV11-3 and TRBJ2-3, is EAGVVQSPRYKIIEKKQPVAFWCNPISGHNTLYWYLQNLGQGPELLIRYENEEAVDDSQLPKDRFSAERLKGVDSTLKIQPAELGDSAVYLCASSSSPGAGDTQYFGPGTRLTVL.

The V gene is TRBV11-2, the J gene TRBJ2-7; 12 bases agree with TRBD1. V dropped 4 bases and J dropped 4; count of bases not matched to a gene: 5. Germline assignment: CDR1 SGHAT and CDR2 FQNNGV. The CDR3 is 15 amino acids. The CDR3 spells CASSSGDRGRYEQYF. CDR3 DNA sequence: TGTGCCAGCAGCTCAGGGGACAGGGGGCGATACGAGCAGTACTTC. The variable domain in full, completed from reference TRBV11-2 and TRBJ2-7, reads EAGVAQSPRYKIIEKRQSVAFWCNPISGHATLYWYQQILGQGPKLLIQFQNNGVVDDSQLPKDRFSAERLKGVDSTLKIQPAKLEDSAVYLCASSSGDRGRYEQYFGPGTRLTVT.

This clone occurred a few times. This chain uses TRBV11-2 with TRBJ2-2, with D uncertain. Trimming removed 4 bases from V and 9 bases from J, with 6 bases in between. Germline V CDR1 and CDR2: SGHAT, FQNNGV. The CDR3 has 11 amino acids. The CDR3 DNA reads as TGTGCCAGCAGCTCCCAACGGGAGCTGTTTTTT. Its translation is CASSSQRELFF.

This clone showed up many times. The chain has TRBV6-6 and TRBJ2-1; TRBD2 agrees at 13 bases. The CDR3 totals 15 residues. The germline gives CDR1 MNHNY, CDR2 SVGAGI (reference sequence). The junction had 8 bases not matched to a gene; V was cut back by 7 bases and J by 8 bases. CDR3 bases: TGTGCCAGCACAAAAGGGACTAGCGGGACCCATGAGCAGTTCTTC. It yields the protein CASTKGTSGTHEQFF.

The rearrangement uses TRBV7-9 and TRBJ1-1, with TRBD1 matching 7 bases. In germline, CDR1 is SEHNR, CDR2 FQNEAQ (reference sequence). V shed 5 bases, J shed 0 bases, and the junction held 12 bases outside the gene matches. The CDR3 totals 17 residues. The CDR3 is CASSPSMTGILNTEAFF. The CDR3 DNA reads TGTGCCAGCAGCCCGAGTATGACAGGGATCTTGAACACTGAAGCTTTCTTT.

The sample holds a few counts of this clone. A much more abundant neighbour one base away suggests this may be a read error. The CDR3 sequence: CASSFGSQETQYF. DNA for the CDR3: TGTGCCAGCAGCTTTGGCAGTCAAGAGACCCAGTACTTC. This sequence joins TRBV11-1 and TRBJ2-5; D remains ambiguous. Germline-derived CDR1 and CDR2 are SGHAT and FQDESV (reference sequence). The CDR3 length is 13 residues. Trimming stripped 3 bases from V and 2 bases from J, with 7 bases between.

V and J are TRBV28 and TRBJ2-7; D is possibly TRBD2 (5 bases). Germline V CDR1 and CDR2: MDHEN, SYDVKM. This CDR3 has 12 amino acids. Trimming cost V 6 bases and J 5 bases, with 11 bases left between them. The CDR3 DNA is TGTGCCAGCAGGAGGGCCAGGCACGAGCAGTACTTC. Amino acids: CASRRARHEQYF.

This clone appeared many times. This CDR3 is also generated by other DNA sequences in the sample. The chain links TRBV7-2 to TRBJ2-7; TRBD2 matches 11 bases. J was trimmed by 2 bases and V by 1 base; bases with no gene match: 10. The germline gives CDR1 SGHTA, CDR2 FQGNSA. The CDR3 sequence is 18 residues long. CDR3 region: CASSLGASGRTSPYEQYF. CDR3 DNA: TGTGCCAGCAGCTTAGGTGCTAGCGGGAGGACCTCTCCCTACGAGCAGTACTTC.

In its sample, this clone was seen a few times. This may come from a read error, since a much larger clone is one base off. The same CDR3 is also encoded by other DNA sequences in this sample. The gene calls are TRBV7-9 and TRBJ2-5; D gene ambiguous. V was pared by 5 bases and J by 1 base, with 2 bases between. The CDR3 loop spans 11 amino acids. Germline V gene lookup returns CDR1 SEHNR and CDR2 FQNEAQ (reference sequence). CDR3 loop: CASSPQETQYF. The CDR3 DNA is TGTGCCAGCAGCCCCCAAGAGACCCAGTACTTC. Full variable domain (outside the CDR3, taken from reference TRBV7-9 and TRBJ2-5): DTGVSQNPRHKITKRGQNVTFRCDPISEHNRLYWYRQTLGQGPEFLTYFQNEAQLEKSRLLSDRFSAERPKGSFSTLEIQRTEQGDSAMYLCASSPQETQYFGPGTRLLVL.

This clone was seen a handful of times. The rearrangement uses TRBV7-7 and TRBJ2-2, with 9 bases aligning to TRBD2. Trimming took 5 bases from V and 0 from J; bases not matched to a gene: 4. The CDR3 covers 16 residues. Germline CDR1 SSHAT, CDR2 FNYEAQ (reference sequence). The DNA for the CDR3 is TGTGCCAGCAGCCAGACTAGCGGTGCGAACACCGGGGAGCTGTTTTTT. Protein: CASSQTSGANTGELFF.